This paragraph covers one T cell receptor (beta chain) sequence. Its antigen is not identified. The sample originates from a study of TIL therapy for anti-PD-1-resistant metastatic lung cancer. Findings and limits, study-wide: Patients were highly selected, enriched for treatment-naive, never-smoker and oncogene-addicted cases.

Time point described: pre-treatment sample, taken before nivolumab and TIL therapy. V lost 7 bases, J lost 5 bases, and 14 bases lay in between. The CDR3 has 13 residues. Per the germline V gene, CDR1 is MDHEN and CDR2 is SYDVKM. The libraries were made with immunoSEQ v3. Method: immunoSEQ multiplex PCR; TCRdb's copy keeps in-frame clones and lacks some. Of about 50,000 clones in the sample, roughly 85% are singletons; the top ten hold about 5%. The chain links TRBV28 to TRBJ2-5; D is tentatively TRBD1 or TRBD2 (5 bases each). This receptor was taken from a woman between 25 and 80 years old with non-small cell lung cancer. The sample was blood, taken at baseline. The chain's CDR3 is CASTVAGTETQYF. The CDR3 nucleotides are TGTGCCAGCACCGTGGCAGGGACGGAGACCCAGTACTTC.